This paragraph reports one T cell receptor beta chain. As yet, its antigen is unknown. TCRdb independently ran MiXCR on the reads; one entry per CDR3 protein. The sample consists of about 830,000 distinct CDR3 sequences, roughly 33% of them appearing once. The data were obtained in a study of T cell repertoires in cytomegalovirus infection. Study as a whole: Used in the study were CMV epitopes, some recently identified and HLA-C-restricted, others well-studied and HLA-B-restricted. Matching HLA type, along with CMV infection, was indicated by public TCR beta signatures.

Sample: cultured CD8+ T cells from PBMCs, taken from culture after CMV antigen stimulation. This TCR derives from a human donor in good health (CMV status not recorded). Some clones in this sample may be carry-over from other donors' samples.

As DNA, the CDR3 is TGCGCCAGCAGGGAAAAGCCGAATCAGCCCCAGCATTTT. Protein: CASREKPNQPQHF. The chain couples TRBV23-1 to TRBJ1-5; D gene ambiguous. TRBV23-1 is sorted into the ORF group, with uncertain function. Deletions cut 6 bases from V and 4 bases from J, with 10 bases between. The CDR3 is 13 amino acids.